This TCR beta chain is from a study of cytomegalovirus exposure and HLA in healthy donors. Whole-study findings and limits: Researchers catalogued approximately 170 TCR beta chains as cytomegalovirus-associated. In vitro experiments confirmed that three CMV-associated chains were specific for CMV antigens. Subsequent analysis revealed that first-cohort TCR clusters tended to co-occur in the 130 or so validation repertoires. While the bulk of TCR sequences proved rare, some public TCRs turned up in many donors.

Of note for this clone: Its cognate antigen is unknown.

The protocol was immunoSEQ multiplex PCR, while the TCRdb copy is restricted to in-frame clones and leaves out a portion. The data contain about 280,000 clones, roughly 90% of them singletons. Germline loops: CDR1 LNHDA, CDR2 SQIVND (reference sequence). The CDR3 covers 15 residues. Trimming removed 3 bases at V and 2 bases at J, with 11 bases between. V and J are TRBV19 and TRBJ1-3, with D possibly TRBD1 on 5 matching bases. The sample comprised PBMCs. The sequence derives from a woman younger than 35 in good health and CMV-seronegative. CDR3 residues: CASSMMWGAGNTIYF. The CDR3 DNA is TGTGCCAGTAGTATGATGTGGGGGGCTGGAAACACCATATATTTT.